The clone carrying this T cell receptor beta chain was seen only a few times. The germline V gene encodes CDR1 LGHNA and CDR2 YNFKEQ. The V end was cut by 5 bases, the J end by 4 bases, with 17 bases between. The CDR3 has 15 amino acids. These data are taken from a study of T cells in Graves' hyperthyroidism and ophthalmopathy. TCR beta CDR3 regions were amplified from RNA transcripts. The HTBI set primed first-round TCR CDR3 RT-PCR. Each CDR3 protein gets one entry after TCRdb re-called the multiplex PCR reads with MiXCR. The repertoire holds roughly 500,000 distinct CDR3 sequences, with about 22% as singletons.

The rearrangement uses TRBV4-2 and TRBJ2-5; the D gene could be TRBD1 or TRBD2 (5 bases each). The clonotype originates from a woman in her 70s with Graves' ophthalmopathy. Sequenced sample: blood. CDR3 sequence: CASSGVLGVGETQYF. CDR3 in DNA: TGTGCCAGCAGCGGAGTTTTGGGGGTAGGAGAGACCCAGTACTTC.